The 5 T cell receptor beta chains reported below all come from one sample, sequenced in a study of blood T cell repertoires in COVID-19. TCRdb's table, derived via immunoSEQ multiplex PCR, lists solely in-frame clones and lacks some. The sample yields approximately 250,000 clones, under 90% seen once. Sequencing was performed on peripheral blood. Source of these receptors: a human donor in a cohort sampled during active COVID-19.

This clone appeared many times. This sequence joins TRBV4-3 and TRBJ2-3, with D possibly being TRBD1 (5 bases). CDR3 length equals 16 residues. Trimming cost V 0 bases and J 0 bases, with 10 bases left between them. The V gene's germline CDR1 is LGHNA and CDR2 YSLEER. The CDR3 loop reads CASSQETAPSTDTQYF. CDR3 DNA sequence: TGCGCCAGCAGCCAAGAGACAGCTCCTAGCACAGATACGCAGTATTTT.

This chain uses TRBV5-1 with TRBJ1-1; unclear D gene. The germline V gene encodes CDR1 SGHRS and CDR2 YFSETQ. V was cut by 1 base and J by 0 bases, with 10 bases left in between. This CDR3 spans 15 amino acids. The CDR3 DNA reads TGCGCCAGCAGCTTGATACCCGGGATGAACACTGAAGCTTTCTTT. It codes for CASSLIPGMNTEAFF.

The chain links TRBV19 to TRBJ2-1, with TRBD1 as a possible D gene (5 bases). The CDR3 sequence is 14 residues long. Germline V gives CDR1 LNHDA, CDR2 SQIVND (reference sequence). Trimming left V 6 bases short and J 2 bases short, with 11 bases between. This CDR3 reads CASRGADAYNEQFF. Here the CDR3 DNA reads TGTGCCAGTAGAGGGGCAGATGCCTACAATGAGCAGTTCTTC.

This chain joins TRBV6-4 and TRBJ1-4; D is undetermined. The CDR3 has 13 residues. Per germline, CDR1 MRHNA and CDR2 SNTAGT. The V end was cut by 5 bases, the J end by 7 bases, with 11 bases between. The CDR3 reads CASSHIAGEKLFF. The CDR3, as DNA: TGTGCCAGCAGTCATATTGCCGGTGAAAAACTGTTTTTT.

The rearrangement links TRBV4-2 to TRBJ2-6, with TRBD2 as a possible D gene (6 bases). V lost 1 base, J lost 3 bases, and 10 bases lay in between. The CDR3 length is 16 residues. Germline V CDR1 and CDR2: LGHNA, YNFKEQ. DNA for the CDR3: TGTGCCAGCAGCCAAGGGGGGGAAGTTGGGGCCAACGTCCTGACTTTC. It codes for CASSQGGEVGANVLTF.